The 16 T cell receptor beta chains reported below all come from one sample, sequenced in a study of post-analysis software for immune sequencing data. For these TCRs, the target antigens are not known. Study observations and caveats: Five TRBV segments were more frequent in patients than controls; TRBV5-6, TRBV5-1 and TRBV20-1 belonged to this group.

Unique-molecular-identifier-tagged TCR beta cDNA libraries were used. One entry per CDR3 protein, called by TCRdb with MiXCR from the PCR reads. The data contain about 190,000 distinct CDR3 sequences, approximately 28% of them singletons. The sequenced sample consisted of blood. These receptors were collected from a girl under 18 with multiple sclerosis.

The chain uses TRBV2 and TRBJ2-1; possibly TRBD1 for D (5 bases). V dropped 4 bases and J dropped 0 bases, with 10 bases sitting between them. This CDR3 region has 15 residues. In germline, CDR1 is SNHLY, CDR2 FYNNEI. The CDR3 bases are TGTGCCAGCAGTGCAGACAGATACTCCTACAATGAGCAGTTCTTC. This gives the protein CASSADRYSYNEQFF.

About this clonotype itself: One end of the junction fails to match germline, which may point to a read error. The genes are TRBV12-3 or TRBV12-4 and TRBJ1-1; a weak D match, TRBD1 (5 bases). This CDR3 spans 14 amino acids. The DNA for the CDR3 is TGTGCCAGCACAGTTGGGGCCCCAAACACTGCAGCTTTCTTT. It is translated as CASTVGAPNTAAFF.

V and J are TRBV29-1 and TRBJ1-2; D unclear. CDR1 is SQVTM and CDR2 is ANQGSEA in the germline V gene. V shed 5 bases and J shed 6 bases, with 13 bases lying between them. The CDR3 runs to 12 residues. CDR3 region: CSVFGILNGYTF. The CDR3 coding sequence is TGCAGCGTTTTTGGGATACTAAATGGCTACACCTTC.

V usage is TRBV12-3 or TRBV12-4 and J usage is TRBJ1-5; D perhaps matches TRBD1 (6 bases). Trimming shortened V by 2 bases and J by 6 bases, and 14 bases separated the two germline ends. CDR3 length equals 15 residues. CDR3: CASSLFGGGGQPQHF. Written as DNA, the CDR3 is TGTGCCAGCAGTTTATTTGGGGGCGGGGGTCAGCCCCAGCATTTT.

This clonotype was seen more than once but under ten times. The V and J genes are TRBV6-1 and TRBJ1-1, with a possible D match to TRBD1 (6 bases). Germline V lookup: CDR1 MNHNS, CDR2 SASEGT. The CDR3 contains 15 residues. V was trimmed by 3 bases and J by 6 bases, leaving 17 bases between them. The CDR3 protein is CASSDAGDGYAEAFF. Written as DNA, the CDR3 is TGTGCCAGCAGTGACGCAGGGGATGGGTACGCTGAAGCTTTCTTT.

As for this clonotype: A much larger clone is a single base away; this may be a read error. The chain joins TRBV6-5 to TRBJ1-6, with 8 bases identical to TRBD1. CDR1 MNHEY and CDR2 SVGAGI come from the germline V gene. This CDR3 contains 14 residues. The trim removed 6 bases at V and 9 bases at J, leaving 7 bases unmatched. As DNA, the CDR3 is TGTGCCAGCAGCCGGGGACAGGAGGCTTCACCCCTCCACTTT. It specifies CASSRGQEASPLHF.

This clonotype was seen only a few times. The rearrangement uses TRBV28 and TRBJ1-4; D not certain. There are 14 residues in the CDR3. The V end was cut by 2 bases, the J end by 4 bases, with 8 bases between. CDR1 MDHEN and CDR2 SYDVKM come from the germline V gene. The CDR3 sequence: CASSLTVGNEKLFF. CDR3 in DNA: TGTGCCAGCAGTTTAACAGTGGGTAATGAAAAACTGTTTTTT.

A note on this clonotype: This may be a read error: a much more frequent sequence differs by one nucleotide. J is TRBJ2-7 and V is TRBV7-2; 9 bases are shared with TRBD2. With the DNA end fitting TRBJ2-5 better, the J assignment may be wrong. From germline, CDR1 is SGHTA and CDR2 FQGNSA. The CDR3 covers 12 residues. CDR3 region: CAGSYSGRTQYF. The CDR3 nucleotides are TGTGCCGGCAGTTATAGCGGGAGGACCCAGTACTTC.

This clonotype was seen a few times. The V gene is TRBV3-1, the J gene TRBJ1-6; D gene unclear. The CDR3 consists of 16 residues. The germline V gene encodes CDR1 LGHDT and CDR2 YNNKEL (reference sequence). Trimming took off 5 bases at V and 5 bases at J, with 16 bases between the two ends. The CDR3 sequence: CASSFGGGINNSPLHF. DNA of the CDR3: TGTGCCAGCAGCTTCGGAGGAGGGATCAATAATTCACCCCTCCACTTT.

J is TRBJ1-6 and V is TRBV3-1, with TRBD1 as a possible D gene (5 bases). Germline CDR1 LGHDT, CDR2 YNNKEL (reference sequence). V dropped 4 bases and J dropped 18 bases, with 16 bases sitting between them. CDR3 length: 12 residues. The CDR3 protein is CASSRGRDRRHF. CDR3 DNA: TGTGCCAGCAGCCGGGGGAGGGATCGTCGCCACTTT.

A remark on this clonotype: A read error is possible here, since a much larger clone lies one base away. This chain joins TRBV5-1 and TRBJ2-1; unclear D gene. Germline values: CDR1 SGHRS, CDR2 YFSETQ. V was pared by 0 bases and J by 4 bases, with 11 bases between. This CDR3 has 15 residues. In DNA, the CDR3 is TGCGCCAGCAGCTTGGATAGCAATTCTTACAATGAGCAGTTCTTC. Amino acid sequence: CASSLDSNSYNEQFF. The full variable domain, rest sourced from reference TRBV5-1 and TRBJ2-1, is KAGVTQTPRYLIKTRGQQVTLSCSPISGHRSVSWYQQTPGQGLQFLFEYFSETQRNKGNFPGRFSGRQFSNSRSEMNVSTLELGDSALYLCASSLDSNSYNEQFFGPGTRLTVL.

This clonotype has a handful of counts. This may stem from a read error, because a much larger clone lies one nucleotide away. The J gene is TRBJ2-5, the V gene TRBV7-2; tentative D call: TRBD1 (6 bases). Matching the DNA end better, TRBJ2-7 makes the J call doubtful. The CDR3 covers 13 residues. Germline V gene data show CDR1 as SGHTA and CDR2 as FQGNSA. The DNA of the CDR3 is TGTGCCAGCAGCCAGACAGGAGGCTACGAGCAGTACTTC. Its translation: CASSQTGGYEQYF.

With respect to this clonotype: This may stem from a read error, because a much larger clone lies one nucleotide away. The V and J genes are TRBV7-3 and TRBJ2-1; possibly TRBD2 for D (5 bases). Germline V gives CDR1 SGHTA, CDR2 FQGTGA. V was cut by 0 bases and J by 7 bases, with 16 bases left in between. This CDR3 has 16 residues. Here the CDR3 reads CASSLTADSGGNEQFF. Here the CDR3 DNA reads TGTGCCAGCAGCTTAACCGCGGACTCAGGTGGGAATGAGCAGTTCTTC. The full variable domain, its missing parts supplied by reference TRBV7-3 and TRBJ2-1, is GAGVSQTPSNKVTEKGKYVELRCDPISGHTALYWYRQSLGQGPEFLIYFQGTGAADDSGLPNDRFFAVRPEGSVSTLKIQRTERGDSAVYLCASSLTADSGGNEQFFGPGTRLTVL.

The chain couples TRBV30 to TRBJ2-1; tentatively, D is TRBD2 (5 bases). In germline, CDR1 is GTSNPN, CDR2 SVGIG (reference sequence). Trimming shortened V by 1 base and J by 6 bases, and 7 bases separated the two germline ends. The CDR3 loop spans 12 amino acids. The CDR3 is CAWSERTNEQFF. CDR3 nucleotides: TGTGCCTGGAGTGAGCGGACCAATGAGCAGTTCTTC.

This clonotype came up many times. The chain links TRBV20-1 to TRBJ2-3; D uncertain. Trimming pared 4 bases from V and 2 bases from J, leaving 10 bases between. The V gene's germline CDR1 is DFQATT and CDR2 SNEGSKA (reference sequence). There are 13 residues in the CDR3. Written as DNA, the CDR3 is TGCAGTGCTATTTTGGAGTTCACAGATACGCAGTATTTT. Translated, it gives CSAILEFTDTQYF.

About this clonotype: One junction end does not reproduce the germline sequence, and a read error may be involved. The chain is built from TRBV7-7 and TRBJ1-1; D not certain. This CDR3 comprises 13 residues. The V gene's germline CDR1 is SSHAT and CDR2 FNYEAQ (reference sequence). The CDR3 DNA reads TGTGCTAGCAGCTTAGAGGAGGGCGCTGAAGCTTTCTTT. Its translation: CASSLEEGAEAFF.